The T cell receptor (beta chain) described here comes from a study of blood T cell repertoires in COVID-19. Overall study: Both acute and convalescent COVID-19 samples were obtained from the United States, Italy and Spain. PBMCs, B-cell-depleted T cells, or T cells provided the cDNA or gDNA that made up the material.

In the authors' methods: Quantification of nucleated cells was approximated via reference gene primer amplification. Here immunoSEQ multiplex PCR was the method, and the copy in TCRdb shows in-frame clones only, minus some. V and J calls and clone size follow that table, whereas D and trimming were derived from the DNA. The sample contains over 130,000 clones, around 89% of which appear only once. Seattle enrolled patients during active infection and tracked them longitudinally. CDR3 size: 13 residues. The germline V gene encodes CDR1 MNHEY and CDR2 SVGEGT. V was cut by 3 bases and J by 5 bases, with 10 bases left in between.

The receptor was derived from a human donor with COVID-19, enrolled during active disease. The donor label of this sample is uncertain. The J gene is TRBJ1-2, the V gene TRBV6-2 or TRBV6-3; D gene unclear. Sequenced input: peripheral blood. The CDR3 is CASSYGRGYGYTF. The DNA for the CDR3 is TGTGCCAGCAGTTATGGCAGAGGGTATGGCTACACCTTC.